The text below deals with one T cell receptor beta chain. V was shortened by 0 bases and J by 6 bases, with 12 bases between the two germline ends. The CDR3 sequence is 14 residues long. From germline, CDR1 is MNHEY and CDR2 SVGEGT. The data were obtained in a study of T-cell memory formation after mild COVID-19. Each CDR3 protein gets one entry after TCRdb re-called the 5' RACE reads with MiXCR. Counted here are hundreds of thousands of distinct CDR3 sequences, around 27% occurring once; the ten biggest clones make up 13%. The clonotype comes from an adult woman who had mild COVID-19 (a few samples of this study predate the infection). Cell type and time point are not known. Sequencing input: PBMCs or a T cell subset sorted from them (not recorded which). The chain carries TRBV6-2 or TRBV6-3 and TRBJ2-7; TRBD1 is a possible D gene (5 bases). CDR3 sequence (DNA): TGTGCCAGCAGTTACTCCGCGGCTACAGGCGAGCAGTACTTC. This sequence encodes CASSYSAATGEQYF.